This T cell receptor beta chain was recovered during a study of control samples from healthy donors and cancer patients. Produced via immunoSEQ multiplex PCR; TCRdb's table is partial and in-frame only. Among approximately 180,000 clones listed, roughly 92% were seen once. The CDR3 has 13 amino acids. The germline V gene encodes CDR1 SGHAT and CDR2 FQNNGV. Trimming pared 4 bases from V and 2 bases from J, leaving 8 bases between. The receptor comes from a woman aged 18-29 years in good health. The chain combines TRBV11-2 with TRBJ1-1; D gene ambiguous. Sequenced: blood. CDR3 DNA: TGTGCCAGCAGCTCGGAGGCCAACACTGAAGCTTTCTTT. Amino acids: CASSSEANTEAFF.